The T cell receptor (beta chain) described here comes from a study of T cells in Graves' hyperthyroidism and ophthalmopathy. Study-wide context: Pretreatment peripheral blood was obtained at initial diagnosis.

RNA transcripts served as the template for amplifying TCR beta CDR3 regions. Researchers ran a first-round RT-PCR on the TCR CDR3 using the HTBI primer set. TCRdb reprocessed the multiplex PCR reads via MiXCR and lists one record per CDR3 protein. The table includes some 300,000 distinct CDR3 sequences, approximately 18% detected once. The diagnoses drew upon clinical symptoms, serum thyroxine and TRAb, thyroid ultrasound and orbital computed tomography. CDR1 LGHDT and CDR2 YNNKEL come from the germline V gene (reference sequence). The CDR3 covers 15 residues. V was pared by 3 bases and J by 7 bases, with 18 bases between. This clonotype was found many times.

This receptor was taken from a man in his fifties with Graves' ophthalmopathy. Sequencing input: blood. The V call is TRBV3-1, the J call TRBJ1-1; D is possibly TRBD1 (5 bases). The CDR3 bases are TGTGCCAGCAGCCAGTCCGGGACCGCCTTTGGTGAAGCTTTCTTT. It translates to CASSQSGTAFGEAFF.